A single sample gave rise to the 14 T cell receptor beta chains below, sequenced in a study of T cell responses to AZD1222 COVID-19 vaccine. Assay used: immunoSEQ multiplex PCR; TCRdb lists only in-frame clones, some missing. Here the sample spans around 190,000 clones, about 90% being singletons. The sample was peripheral blood, taken 28 days after the second AZD1222 dose. The receptors come from an adult who received the AZD1222 COVID-19 vaccine.

The CDR3 sequence: CASSLVISPNTGELFF. For the CDR3, the DNA is TGTGCCAGCAGCCTAGTGATTAGTCCAAACACCGGGGAGCTGTTTTTT. V is TRBV7-9 and J is TRBJ2-2, with D uncertain. Trimming shortened V by 5 bases and J by 2 bases, and 15 bases separated the two germline ends. Germline values: CDR1 SEHNR, CDR2 FQNEAQ (reference sequence). The CDR3 covers 16 residues.

The V gene is TRBV28, the J gene TRBJ2-7; 9 bases agree with TRBD1. Trimming at V came to 6 bases and at J to 5 bases, leaving 8 bases not matched to a gene. This CDR3 has 14 residues. Looked up from germline, CDR1 is MDHEN and CDR2 is SYDVKM. The CDR3 here is CASRPGTGYHEQYF. The CDR3 DNA follows: TGTGCCAGCAGACCCGGGACAGGGTACCACGAGCAGTACTTC. Full variable domain (outside the CDR3, taken from reference TRBV28 and TRBJ2-7): DVKVTQSSRYLVKRTGEKVFLECVQDMDHENMFWYRQDPGLGLRLIYFSYDVKMKEKGDIPEGYSVSREKKERFSLILESASTNQTSMYLCASRPGTGYHEQYFGPGTRLTVT.

This sequence joins TRBV3-1 (or the pseudogene TRBV3-2) and TRBJ1-3, with D perhaps TRBD1 (5 bases). V gave up 1 base and J gave up 14 bases, with 9 bases separating them. Germline V gene data show CDR1 as LGHDT and CDR2 as YNNKEL (reference sequence). The CDR3 contains 11 residues. In nucleotides, the CDR3 is TGTGCCAGCAGCCAAGGGTCCAGGGTATATTTT. The encoded protein is CASSQGSRVYF.

The chain links TRBV11-3 to TRBJ2-4; possible D gene TRBD1, 5 bases. Germline CDR1 and CDR2: SGHNT and YENEEA. Trimming removed 5 bases at V and 5 bases at J, with 16 bases between. There are 15 residues in the CDR3. For the CDR3, the DNA is TGTGCCAGCAGCGGTAAAGGGGTTGGGGAAAACATTCAGTACTTC. This gives the protein CASSGKGVGENIQYF.

This chain uses TRBV30 with TRBJ2-2, with 9 nucleotides matching TRBD1. The V and J ends lost 4 bases and 2 bases, in that order; junction bases with no gene match: 5. The CDR3 has 15 residues. Germline CDR1 reads GTSNPN; CDR2 reads SVGIG (reference sequence). The CDR3 is CAWKTGGVNTGELFF. Here the CDR3 DNA reads TGTGCCTGGAAGACAGGGGGTGTAAACACCGGGGAGCTGTTTTTT.

This chain links TRBV6-5 with TRBJ1-1; the D is unclear. Germline V gene data show CDR1 as MNHEY and CDR2 as SVGAGI. The ends were cut back, 6 bases at V and 1 base at J, with 6 bases in the middle. The CDR3 loop spans 12 amino acids. CDR3 amino acids: CASSRQNTEAFF. CDR3 DNA sequence: TGTGCCAGCAGCAGACAGAACACTGAAGCTTTCTTT.

This chain connects TRBV24-1 to TRBJ1-5; D unresolved. The CDR3 consists of 16 residues. Germline V gives CDR1 KGHDR, CDR2 SFDVKD. The V gene lost 4 bases and the J gene lost 2 bases, with 14 bases spanning the gap. The CDR3 protein is CATSEADPSGNQPQHF. CDR3 DNA: TGTGCCACCAGTGAGGCAGACCCTTCAGGCAATCAGCCCCAGCATTTT.

The rearrangement joins TRBV7-2 to TRBJ1-6; D is undetermined. Germline V gene sequence: CDR1 SGHTA, CDR2 FQGNSA. The CDR3 runs to 13 residues. The ends were cut back, 3 bases at V and 6 bases at J, with 6 bases in the middle. The CDR3 coding sequence is TGTGCCAGCAGCTTCCAGCGTAATTCACCCCTCCACTTT. Protein: CASSFQRNSPLHF. Filled out from reference TRBV7-2 and TRBJ1-6, the complete variable domain reads GAGVSQSPSNKVTEKGKDVELRCDPISGHTALYWYRQSLGQGLEFLIYFQGNSAPDKSGLPSDRFSAERTGGSVSTLTIQRTQQEDSAVYLCASSFQRNSPLHFGNGTRLTVT.

The V and J genes are TRBV28 and TRBJ1-6; D is perhaps TRBD1 (5 bases). V was clipped by 3 bases and J by 1 base, with 7 bases between them. Germline V gene sequence: CDR1 MDHEN, CDR2 SYDVKM. This CDR3 comprises 15 residues. CDR3 amino acids: CASSFRASYNSPLHF. CDR3 coding DNA: TGTGCCAGCAGTTTCAGGGCGTCCTATAATTCACCCCTCCACTTT.

V and J are TRBV27 and TRBJ1-5, with 8 positions matching TRBD1. This CDR3 spans 16 amino acids. Germline assignment: CDR1 MNHEY and CDR2 SMNVEV (reference sequence). Trimming at V came to 1 base and at J to 6 bases, leaving 8 bases not matched to a gene. The chain's CDR3 is CASSLYGRGPVQPQHF. CDR3 DNA: TGTGCCAGCAGTTTATATGGCAGGGGGCCGGTTCAGCCCCAGCATTTT.

The chain couples TRBV18 to TRBJ2-3; D tentatively fits TRBD1 or TRBD2 (5 bases each). The CDR3 is made up of 15 amino acids. V was shortened by 2 bases and J by 6 bases, with 15 bases between the two germline ends. The germline gives CDR1 KGHSH, CDR2 LQKENI. The CDR3 DNA follows: TGTGCCAGCTCACCAAACCGGGACGCCGGGGATACGCAGTATTTT. This encodes CASSPNRDAGDTQYF. Using reference TRBV18 and TRBJ2-3 for the parts outside the CDR3, the full variable domain is NAGVMQNPRHLVRRRGQEARLRCSPMKGHSHVYWYRQLPEEGLKFMVYLQKENIIDESGMPKERFSAEFPKEGPSILRIQQVVRGDSAAYFCASSPNRDAGDTQYFGPGTRLTVL.

The rearrangement uses TRBV6-1 and TRBJ1-6; 8 positions match TRBD1. This CDR3 is 18 amino acids long. With V trimmed by 2 bases and J by 7 bases, 13 bases remained unmatched. Per germline, CDR1 MNHNS and CDR2 SASEGT. The CDR3 coding sequence is TGTGCCAGCAGTGAATTGCAGGGGGCGCTTTCGAGAAATTCACCCCTCCACTTT. It translates to CASSELQGALSRNSPLHF.

This chain uses TRBV6-2 or TRBV6-3 with TRBJ2-6; D unclear. This CDR3 is built from 15 residues. Trimming took off 0 bases at V and 0 bases at J, with 3 bases between the two ends. CDR1 and CDR2 (germline): MNHEY, SVGEGT. The CDR3 region is CASSYSNSGANVLTF. In DNA, the CDR3 is TGTGCCAGCAGTTACTCGAACTCTGGGGCCAACGTCCTGACTTTC.

The chain carries TRBV19 and TRBJ1-1; D unclear. With 2 bases removed from V and 2 bases from J, the gap between germline ends came to 6 bases. Germline V gives CDR1 LNHDA, CDR2 SQIVND (reference sequence). The CDR3 loop spans 13 amino acids. The chain's CDR3 is CASSIMGNTEAFF. CDR3 coding DNA: TGTGCCAGTAGTATAATGGGAAACACTGAAGCTTTCTTT.